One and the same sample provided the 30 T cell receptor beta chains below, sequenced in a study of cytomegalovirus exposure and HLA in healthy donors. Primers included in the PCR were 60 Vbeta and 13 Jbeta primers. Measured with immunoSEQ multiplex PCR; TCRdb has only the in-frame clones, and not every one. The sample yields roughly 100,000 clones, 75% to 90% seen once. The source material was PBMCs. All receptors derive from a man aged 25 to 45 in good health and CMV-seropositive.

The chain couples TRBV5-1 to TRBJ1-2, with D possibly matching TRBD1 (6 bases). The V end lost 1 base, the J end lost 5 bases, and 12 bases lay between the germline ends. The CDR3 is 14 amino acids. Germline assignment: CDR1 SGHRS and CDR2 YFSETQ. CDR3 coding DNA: TGCGCCAGCAGCTTGACAGGGACGGTATATGGCTACACCTTC. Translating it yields CASSLTGTVYGYTF. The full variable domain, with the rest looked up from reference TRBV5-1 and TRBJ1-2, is KAGVTQTPRYLIKTRGQQVTLSCSPISGHRSVSWYQQTPGQGLQFLFEYFSETQRNKGNFPGRFSGRQFSNSRSEMNVSTLELGDSALYLCASSLTGTVYGYTFGSGTRLTVV.

CDR3 nucleotides: TGTGCCAGCAGCGACCCGGAGGGGGCCAACTATGGCTACACCTTC. Residues: CASSDPEGANYGYTF. This rearrangement joins TRBV7-9 to TRBJ1-2; 7 bases map to TRBD1. The CDR3 is 15 residues long. V trimming: 5 bases; J trimming: 2 bases; junction bases outside the gene matches: 8. Germline CDR1 is SEHNR and CDR2 is FQNEAQ (reference sequence).

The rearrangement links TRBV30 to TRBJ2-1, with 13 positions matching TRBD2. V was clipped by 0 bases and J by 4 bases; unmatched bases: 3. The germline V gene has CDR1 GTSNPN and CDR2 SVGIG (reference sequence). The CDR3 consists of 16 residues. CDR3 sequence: CAWSVPLAGGYNEQFF. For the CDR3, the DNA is TGTGCCTGGAGTGTACCACTAGCGGGGGGGTACAATGAGCAGTTCTTC.

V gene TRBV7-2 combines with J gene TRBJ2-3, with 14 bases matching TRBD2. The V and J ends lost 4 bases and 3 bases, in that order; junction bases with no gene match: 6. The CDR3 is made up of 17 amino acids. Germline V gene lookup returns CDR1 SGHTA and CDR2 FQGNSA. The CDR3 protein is CASSSRLAGGGTDTQYF. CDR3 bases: TGTGCCAGCAGCTCGAGACTAGCGGGGGGGGGAACAGATACGCAGTATTTT.

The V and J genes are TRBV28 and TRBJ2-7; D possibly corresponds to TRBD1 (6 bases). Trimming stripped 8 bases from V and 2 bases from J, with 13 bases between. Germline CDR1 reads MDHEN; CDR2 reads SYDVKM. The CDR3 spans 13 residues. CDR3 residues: CASAMDSTYEQYF. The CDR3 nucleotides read TGTGCCAGCGCCATGGACAGTACCTACGAGCAGTACTTC.

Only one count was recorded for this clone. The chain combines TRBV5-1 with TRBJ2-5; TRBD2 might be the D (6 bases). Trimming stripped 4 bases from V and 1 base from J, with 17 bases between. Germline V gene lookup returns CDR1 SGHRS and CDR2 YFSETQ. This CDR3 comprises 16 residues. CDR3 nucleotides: TGCGCCAGCAGCGGCGGGATTAGGGGACTCCAAGAGACCCAGTACTTC. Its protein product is CASSGGIRGLQETQYF.

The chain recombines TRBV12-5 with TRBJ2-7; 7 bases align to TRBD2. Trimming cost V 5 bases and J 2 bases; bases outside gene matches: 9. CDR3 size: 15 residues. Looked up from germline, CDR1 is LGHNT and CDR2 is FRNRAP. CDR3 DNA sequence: TGTGCTAGTGGTCTTGACCCGAGCGGGACCTACGAGCAGTACTTC. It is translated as CASGLDPSGTYEQYF.

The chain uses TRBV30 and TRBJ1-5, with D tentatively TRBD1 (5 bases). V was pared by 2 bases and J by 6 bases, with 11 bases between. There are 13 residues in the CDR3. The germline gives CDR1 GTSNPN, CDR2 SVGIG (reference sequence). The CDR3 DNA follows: TGTGCCTGGAGTTGGCAGGGATCTCAGCCCCAGCATTTT. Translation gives CAWSWQGSQPQHF. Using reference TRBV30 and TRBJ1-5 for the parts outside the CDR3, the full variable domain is SQTIHQWPATLVQPVGSPLSLECTVEGTSNPNLYWYRQAAGRGLQLLFYSVGIGQISSEVPQNLSASRPQDRQFILSSKKLLLSDSGFYLCAWSWQGSQPQHFGDGTRLSIL.

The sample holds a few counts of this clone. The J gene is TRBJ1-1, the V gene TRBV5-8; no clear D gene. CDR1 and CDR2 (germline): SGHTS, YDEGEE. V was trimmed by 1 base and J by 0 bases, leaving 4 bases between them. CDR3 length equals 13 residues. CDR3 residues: CASSLILNTEAFF. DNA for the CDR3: TGTGCCAGCAGCTTGATATTGAACACTGAAGCTTTCTTT.

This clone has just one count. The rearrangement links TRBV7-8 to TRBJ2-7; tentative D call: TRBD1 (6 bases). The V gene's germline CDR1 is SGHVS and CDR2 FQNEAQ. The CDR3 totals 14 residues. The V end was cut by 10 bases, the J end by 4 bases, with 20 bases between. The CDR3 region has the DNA TGTGCCACCACTTATGGGACACCGCGGTACGAGCAGTACTTC. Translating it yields CATTYGTPRYEQYF. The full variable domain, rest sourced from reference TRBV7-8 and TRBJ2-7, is GAGVSQSPRYKVAKRGQDVALRCDPISGHVSLFWYQQALGQGPEFLTYFQNEAQLDKSGLPSDRFFAERPEGSVSTLKIQRTQQEDSAVYLCATTYGTPRYEQYFGPGTRLTVT.

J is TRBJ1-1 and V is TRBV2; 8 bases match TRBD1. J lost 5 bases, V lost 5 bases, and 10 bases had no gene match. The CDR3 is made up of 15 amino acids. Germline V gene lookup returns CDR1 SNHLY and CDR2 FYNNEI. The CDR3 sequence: CASSRTGRGGTEAFF. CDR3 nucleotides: TGTGCCAGCAGTCGGACAGGGCGAGGGGGGACTGAAGCTTTCTTT.

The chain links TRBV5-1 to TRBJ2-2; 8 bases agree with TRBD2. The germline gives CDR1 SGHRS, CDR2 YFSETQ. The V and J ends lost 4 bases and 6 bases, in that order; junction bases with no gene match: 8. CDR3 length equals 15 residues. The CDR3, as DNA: TGCGCCAGCAGCGCCTCGGGACTAGGGCCCGGGGAGCTGTTTTTT. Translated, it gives CASSASGLGPGELFF.

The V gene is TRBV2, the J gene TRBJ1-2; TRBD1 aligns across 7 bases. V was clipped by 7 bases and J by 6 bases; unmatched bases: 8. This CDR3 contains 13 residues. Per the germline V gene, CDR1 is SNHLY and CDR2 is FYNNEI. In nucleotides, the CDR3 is TGTGCCAGCACCCTTCACAGGGGAAATGGCTACACCTTC. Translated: CASTLHRGNGYTF.

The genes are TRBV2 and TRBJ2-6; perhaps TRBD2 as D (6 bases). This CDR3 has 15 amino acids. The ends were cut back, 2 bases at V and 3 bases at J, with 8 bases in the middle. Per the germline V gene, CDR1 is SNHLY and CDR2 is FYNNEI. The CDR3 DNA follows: TGTGCCAGCAGTGAATCGGAGGGTGGGGCCAACGTCCTGACTTTC. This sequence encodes CASSESEGGANVLTF.

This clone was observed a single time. CDR3 sequence: CASMFGGGATDTQYF. The CDR3 nucleotides read TGTGCCAGTATGTTCGGCGGGGGGGCGACAGATACGCAGTATTTT. The V call is TRBV19, the J call TRBJ2-3; 9 bases match TRBD2. Germline-derived CDR1 and CDR2 are LNHDA and SQIVND (reference sequence). Unmatched junction bases numbered 8, after V lost 7 bases and J lost 3 bases. The CDR3 totals 15 residues.

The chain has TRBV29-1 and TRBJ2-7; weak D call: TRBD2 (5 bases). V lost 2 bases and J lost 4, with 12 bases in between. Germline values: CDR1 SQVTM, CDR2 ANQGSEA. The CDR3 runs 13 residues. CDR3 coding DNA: TGCAGCGTTGAACCTGACGGGGAGTACGAGCAGTACTTC. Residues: CSVEPDGEYEQYF.

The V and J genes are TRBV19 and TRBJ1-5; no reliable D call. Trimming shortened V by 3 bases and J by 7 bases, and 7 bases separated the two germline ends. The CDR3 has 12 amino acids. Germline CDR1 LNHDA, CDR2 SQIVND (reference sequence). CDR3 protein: CASSIASQPQHF. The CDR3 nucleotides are TGTGCCAGTAGTATCGCGTCCCAGCCCCAGCATTTT.

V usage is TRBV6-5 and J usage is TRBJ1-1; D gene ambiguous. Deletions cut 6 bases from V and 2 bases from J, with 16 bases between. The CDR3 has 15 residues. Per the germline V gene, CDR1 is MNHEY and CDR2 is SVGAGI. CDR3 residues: CASSNTIRGNTEAFF. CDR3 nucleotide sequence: TGTGCCAGCAGCAATACCATACGGGGAAACACTGAAGCTTTCTTT.

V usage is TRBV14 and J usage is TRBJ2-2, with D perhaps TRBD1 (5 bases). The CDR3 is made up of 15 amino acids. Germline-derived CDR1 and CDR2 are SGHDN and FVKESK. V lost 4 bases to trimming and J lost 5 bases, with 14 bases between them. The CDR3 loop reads CASSRDSNPTGELFF. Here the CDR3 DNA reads TGTGCCAGCAGCCGAGACAGTAACCCTACCGGGGAGCTGTTTTTT.

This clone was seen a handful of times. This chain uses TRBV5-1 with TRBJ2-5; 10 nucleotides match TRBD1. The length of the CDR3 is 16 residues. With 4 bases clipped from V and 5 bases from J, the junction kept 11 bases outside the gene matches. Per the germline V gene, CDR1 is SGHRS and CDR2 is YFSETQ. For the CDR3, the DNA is TGCGCCAGCAGCACACCGGGACAGGGGTCCGGGGAGACCCAGTACTTC. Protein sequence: CASSTPGQGSGETQYF.

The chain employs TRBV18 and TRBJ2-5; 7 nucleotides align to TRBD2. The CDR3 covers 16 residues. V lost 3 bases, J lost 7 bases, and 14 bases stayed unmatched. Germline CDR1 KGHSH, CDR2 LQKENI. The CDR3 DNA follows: TGTGCCAGCTCACCCCTGGGAGCGGGGACGCTAGGGACCCAGTACTTC. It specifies CASSPLGAGTLGTQYF. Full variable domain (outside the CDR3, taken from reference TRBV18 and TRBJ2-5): NAGVMQNPRHLVRRRGQEARLRCSPMKGHSHVYWYRQLPEEGLKFMVYLQKENIIDESGMPKERFSAEFPKEGPSILRIQQVVRGDSAAYFCASSPLGAGTLGTQYFGPGTRLLVL.

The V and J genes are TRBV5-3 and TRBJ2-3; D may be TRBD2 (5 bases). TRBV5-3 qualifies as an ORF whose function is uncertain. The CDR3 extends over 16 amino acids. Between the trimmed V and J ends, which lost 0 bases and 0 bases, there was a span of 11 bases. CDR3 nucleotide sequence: TGTGCCAGAAGCTTGGTTAGAGGGTCTAGCACAGATACGCAGTATTTT. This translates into CARSLVRGSSTDTQYF.

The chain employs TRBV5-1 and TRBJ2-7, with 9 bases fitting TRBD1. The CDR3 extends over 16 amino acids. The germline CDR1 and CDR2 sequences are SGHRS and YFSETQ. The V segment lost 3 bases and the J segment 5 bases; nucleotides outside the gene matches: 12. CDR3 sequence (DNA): TGCGCCAGCAGCTGGATTACAGGGGGCGCTTCGAACGAGCAGTACTTC. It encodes CASSWITGGASNEQYF.

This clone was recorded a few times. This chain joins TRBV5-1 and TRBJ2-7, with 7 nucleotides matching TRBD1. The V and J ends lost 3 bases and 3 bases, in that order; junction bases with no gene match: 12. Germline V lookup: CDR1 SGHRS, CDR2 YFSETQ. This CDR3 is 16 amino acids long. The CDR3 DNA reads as TGCGCCAGCAGCTACCTATTTGCCGGGACAGACTACGAGCAGTACTTC. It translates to CASSYLFAGTDYEQYF.

The CDR3 DNA sequence: TGTGCCAGCAGCTTATACGGGGTTAGCACAGATACGCAGTATTTT. Encoded protein: CASSLYGVSTDTQYF. The chain carries TRBV7-9 and TRBJ2-3; a possible D gene is TRBD2 (5 bases). Germline lookup yields CDR1 SEHNR and CDR2 FQNEAQ (reference sequence). The CDR3 runs 15 residues. V lost 2 bases and J lost 0, with 9 bases in between.

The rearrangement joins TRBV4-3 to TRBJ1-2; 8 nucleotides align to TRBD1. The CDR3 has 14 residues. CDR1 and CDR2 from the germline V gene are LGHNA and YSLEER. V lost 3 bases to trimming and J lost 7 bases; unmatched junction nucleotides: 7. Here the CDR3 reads CASSHTQGAGGYTF. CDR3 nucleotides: TGCGCCAGCAGCCATACTCAGGGGGCGGGTGGCTACACCTTC.

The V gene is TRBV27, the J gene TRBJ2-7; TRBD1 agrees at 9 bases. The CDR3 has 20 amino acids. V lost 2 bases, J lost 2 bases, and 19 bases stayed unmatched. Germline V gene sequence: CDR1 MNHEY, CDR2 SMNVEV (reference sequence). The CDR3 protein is CASSLESPWVADRGTYEQYF. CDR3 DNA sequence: TGTGCCAGCAGTTTAGAGTCCCCCTGGGTGGCTGACAGGGGGACCTACGAGCAGTACTTC.

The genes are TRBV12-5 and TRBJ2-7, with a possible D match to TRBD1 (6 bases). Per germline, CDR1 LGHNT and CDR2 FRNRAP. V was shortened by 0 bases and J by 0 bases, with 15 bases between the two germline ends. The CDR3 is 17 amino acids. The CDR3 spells CASGLVLRQGSSYEQYF. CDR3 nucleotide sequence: TGTGCTAGTGGTTTGGTACTCAGGCAGGGGAGCTCCTACGAGCAGTACTTC.

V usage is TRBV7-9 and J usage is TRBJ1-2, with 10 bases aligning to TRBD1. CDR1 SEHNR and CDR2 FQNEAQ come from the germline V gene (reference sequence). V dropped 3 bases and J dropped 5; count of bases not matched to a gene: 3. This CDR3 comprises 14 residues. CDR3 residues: CASSLRQGAYGYTF. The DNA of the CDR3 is TGTGCCAGCAGCTTGAGACAGGGGGCTTATGGCTACACCTTC.

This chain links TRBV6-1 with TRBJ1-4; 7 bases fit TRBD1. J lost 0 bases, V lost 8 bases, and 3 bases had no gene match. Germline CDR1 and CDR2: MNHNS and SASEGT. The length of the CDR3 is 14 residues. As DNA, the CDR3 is TGTGCCAGCGGGACAGCTTCAACTAATGAAAAACTGTTTTTT. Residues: CASGTASTNEKLFF.